The present entry profiles one TCR beta chain with its context. Time point here: recipient sample about 28 days before transplant, after cytoreduction. V was shortened by 3 bases and J by 8 bases, with 11 bases between the two germline ends. Germline V gene data show CDR1 as SGDLS and CDR2 as YYNGEE. The CDR3 runs to 12 residues. The source of the sample is a study of T cell clonotyping in hematopoietic cell transplantation. Assay used: immunoSEQ multiplex PCR; TCRdb lists only in-frame clones, some missing. The sample holds 25,000 to 30,000 clones, approximately 81% seen once. The TCR was taken from a man aged 35 to 55 with acute myeloid leukemia. Some clones in this sample may be carry-over from other donors' samples. The chain is built from TRBV9 and TRBJ1-2; unclear D gene. The sample was peripheral blood mononuclear cells, taken before stem cell transplant. The CDR3 here is CASSGRLGGYTF. The CDR3 DNA reads TGTGCCAGCAGCGGCAGATTGGGGGGCTACACCTTC.